A selection of T cell receptor beta chains follows, all from one sample in a study of T cells in Graves' hyperthyroidism and ophthalmopathy. TCRdb processed the multiplex PCR reads anew with MiXCR; each CDR3 protein has one entry. In the table there are fewer than 350,000 distinct CDR3 sequences, about 20% of which are singletons. The sample was blood. All receptors derive from a woman aged 45-65 years with Graves' hyperthyroidism. Each CDR3 is given with its conserved first and last residue. Fields, in order: V gene, clone size, J gene, D gene, CDR3 protein, CDR3 DNA. D genes are given only for firm matches. Some rows mark clone size as missing; the rest say once, few, many or name a class of expanded clone.

>TRBV19|NA|TRBJ2-1|TRBD2
CASSIDQPLAELSSYNEQFF
TGTGCCAGTAGTATAGATCAACCTCTAGCGGAGCTGAGCTCCTACAATGAGCAGTTCTTC
>TRBV6-1|few|TRBJ1-5|TRBD1
CASSGPDRGGHSTRYSNQPQHF
TGTGCCAGCAGTGGCCCTGACAGGGGAGGCCATTCAACCCGATATAGCAATCAGCCCCAGCATTTT
>TRBV6-5|NA|TRBJ1-4|NA
CASSYSGPGRSEKLFF
TGTGCCAGCAGTTACTCGGGTCCGGGTAGAAGCGAAAAACTGTTTTTT
>TRBV5-1|few|TRBJ2-1|TRBD2
CASSFWGTGTSGGLNEQFF
TGCGCCAGCAGCTTCTGGGGCACCGGGACTAGCGGGGGGCTGAATGAGCAGTTCTTC
>TRBV12-3/TRBV12-4|NA|TRBJ1-5|TRBD1
CASSFGQGRGQPQHF
TGTGCCAGCAGTTTCGGACAGGGGAGGGGTCAGCCCCAGCATTTT
>TRBV5-6|NA|TRBJ1-1|NA
CASSGPMEGTEAFF
TGTGCCAGCAGCGGACCTATGGAGGGCACTGAAGCTTTCTTT
>TRBV4-2|NA|TRBJ2-7|TRBD1
CASSQELTGTGSYEQYF
TGTGCCAGCAGCCAAGAACTGACCGGGACAGGGTCCTACGAGCAGTACTTC
>TRBV4-1|few|TRBJ2-7|NA
CASLSDISYEQYF
TGCGCCAGCCTTTCGGACATTTCCTACGAGCAGTACTTC
>TRBV28|many|TRBJ1-4|NA
CASNTQPNEKLFF
TGTGCCAGCAACACTCAGCCGAATGAAAAACTGTTTTTT
>TRBV30|many|TRBJ2-2|NA
CAWSVRDNRIGELFF
TGTGCCTGGAGTGTACGCGACAACAGGATCGGGGAGCTGTTTTTT
>TRBV10-2|NA|TRBJ2-1|TRBD2
CASSESKRGGEQFF
TGCGCCAGCAGTGAGTCCAAGCGGGGAGGGGAGCAGTTCTTC
>TRBV30|NA|TRBJ1-4|NA
CAWNTGTANEKLFF
TGTGCCTGGAACACCGGGACCGCCAATGAAAAACTGTTTTTT
>TRBV5-1|few|TRBJ1-1|NA
CASSPGREAFF
TGCGCCAGCAGCCCCGGCAGGGAAGCTTTCTTT
>TRBV27|many|TRBJ2-2|NA
CASSTGQYTGELFF
TGTGCCAGCAGTACCGGACAGTACACCGGGGAGCTGTTTTTT
>TRBV5-4|NA|TRBJ2-5|NA
CASSTRDQETQYF
TGTGCCAGCAGCACAAGGGACCAAGAGACCCAGTACTTC
>TRBV2|many|TRBJ1-2|TRBD1
CASSGQGPHGYTF
TGTGCCAGCAGCGGACAGGGTCCCCATGGCTACACCTTC
>TRBV4-2|NA|TRBJ2-2|TRBD2
CASSQVTRGGNTGELFF
TGTGCCAGCAGCCAAGTTACGCGGGGGGGGAACACCGGGGAGCTGTTTTTT
>TRBV30|few|TRBJ2-5|NA
CAWSVSWQETQYF
TGTGCCTGGAGTGTATCCTGGCAAGAGACCCAGTACTTC
>TRBV27|NA|TRBJ2-2|TRBD1
CARGQGADGELFF
TGTGCCAGGGGACAGGGGGCGGACGGGGAGCTGTTTTTT
>TRBV7-3|few|TRBJ1-5|NA
CASSLRGDARTCRYSNQPQHF
TGTGCCAGCAGCTTAAGGGGGGACGCGAGAACTTGTAGGTATAGCAATCAGCCCCAGCATTTT
>TRBV2|many|TRBJ2-3|TRBD2
CASRAGLAAGGADTQYF
TGTGCCAGCAGGGCCGGACTAGCAGCAGGAGGGGCAGATACGCAGTATTTT
>TRBV3-1|many|TRBJ2-5|TRBD2
CASSQVAGSAGGGETQYF
TGTGCCAGCAGCCAAGTAGCGGGGTCCGCCGGCGGGGGCGAGACCCAGTACTTC
>TRBV28|NA|TRBJ2-7|TRBD2
CASTGTSGRAGQYF
TGTGCCAGCACCGGGACTAGCGGGAGGGCCGGGCAGTACTTC
>TRBV12-5|many|TRBJ2-1|TRBD2
CASGPGGGGQFF
TGTGCTAGTGGCCCGGGCGGGGGGGGGCAGTTCTTC
>TRBV3-1|many|TRBJ2-5|TRBD1
CASSTGTGLGGTQYF
TGTGCCAGCAGCACCGGGACAGGGTTGGGGGGGACCCAGTACTTC
>TRBV28|NA|TRBJ1-5|NA
CASSLGGHNQPQHF
TGTGCCAGCAGTTTAGGGGGGCACAATCAGCCCCAGCATTTT
>TRBV20-1|NA|TRBJ2-1|NA
CSARRLTYNEQFF
TGCAGTGCTAGAAGGCTCACCTACAATGAGCAGTTCTTC
>TRBV28|many|TRBJ2-1|NA
CATLLRGPIDNEQFF
TGTGCCACGCTCCTAAGAGGACCAATCGACAATGAGCAGTTCTTC
>TRBV11-2|many|TRBJ2-1|NA
CASRTTGLNEQFF
TGTGCCAGCAGGACTACGGGCCTCAATGAGCAGTTCTTC
>TRBV18|many|TRBJ1-5|NA
CASSMGNNQPQHF
TGTGCCAGCTCCATGGGGAACAATCAGCCCCAGCATTTT
>TRBV2|NA|TRBJ2-7|NA
CASSVQSYEQYF
TGTGCCAGCAGTGTACAGAGCTACGAGCAGTACTTC
>TRBV2|NA|TRBJ2-6|NA
CASSAPGLSGANVLTF
TGTGCCAGCAGTGCCCCTGGTTTGTCTGGGGCCAACGTCCTGACTTTC
>TRBV7-8|NA|TRBJ2-7|NA
CASSSQGGSYEQYF
TGTGCCAGCAGCTCACAGGGCGGCTCCTACGAGCAGTACTTC